Here is one T cell receptor beta chain with its context. It lacks a known antigen. No quality values exist for individual bases; no much larger clone is one base distant. The CDR3 regions of human TCRbeta chains were subjected to immunosequencing. The paper's data handling went like this. TCRs in the repertoires were matched against a reference library of SARS-CoV-2-specific TCRs that had been generated with the MIRA antigen-specificity platform. Breadth was defined as the fraction of unique TCRs that were SARS-CoV-2-associated. Depth was defined as the fraction of total T cells that were SARS-CoV-2-associated. Using the MIRA data, each spike-specific TCR was assigned both to the spike region to which the TCR was reactive and to a CD4 or CD8 class. Log10-transformed breadth and depth values were compared by one-way ANOVA with Sidak's multiple comparisons tests. Held by TCRdb, this immuneACCESS table contains in-frame sequences only and omits some clones. Under half of the omission traces to an unresolved V gene where checked; the cause of the rest is unknown. V, J and clone size are those of that table, while D and trimming were read from the DNA. The sample table records over 95,000 clones; 70% to 90% of these occur just once. The top ten clonotypes cover 2.5% to 3% of the sample.

The data belong to a study of T cell responses to AZD1222 COVID-19 vaccine (dated by TCRdb to the early 2020s). Study-level background: AZD1222 recipients given second doses at about 4 weeks or at about 12 weeks were pooled, since spike-specific TCR depth and breadth were not found to differ between the two schedules. A total of 240 or so trial participants underwent TCR sequencing, of whom about 200 had received two doses of AZD1222 and 26 had received two doses of the MenACWY control vaccine. Trial participants were enrolled by age into 18-55, 56-69 and 70-plus year subgroups, with about 150, 28 and 57 TCR-sequenced participants respectively. Overall study outcomes, separate from this receptor: Conclusions about previously exposed vaccinees were limited because only six AZD1222 recipients were SARS-CoV-2 seropositive at baseline. Spike-specific TCR breadth and depth rose significantly after two AZD1222 doses compared with day 0 and with MenACWY recipients. Reportedly, almost half of the unique spike-specific TCRs recognized epitopes lying outside the regions that are mutated in the B.1.351 and B.1.1.7 variants. The 56-69-year group was small, and its depth increase did not reach significance, likely because of low power. No day 14 peak-response samples were available, so repertoires were characterized only after the peak T cell response. Participants were mostly white British and included more females than males, and it was suggested by the authors that clonal diversity may have been underestimated. Vaccine-associated CD4 TCRs spanned the whole spike protein, with dominant responses in regions 160-218 and 743-854.

In light of the paper, this sample's time point label describes: baseline before first vaccination. Vaccinee samples came from UK trials COV001 and COV002, including a single-blind randomized controlled phase 2/3 trial of AZD1222 (ChAdOx1 nCoV-19) in healthy adults. Trial participant PBMC samples were collected at day 0 and day 28 after the second dose for TCRbeta chain sequencing. The CDR1 and CDR2 encoded by the germline V gene (reference sequence) are LNHDA and SQIVND. The CDR3 has 16 amino acids, counting the end cysteine and phenylalanine. The entry retains the CDR3 DNA only, 48 bases that are in frame from base 1. V is trimmed back by 2 bases and J by 6 bases, and the junction contains 6 bases that no gene match accounts for.

The source is an adult in good health. The rearrangement joined TRBV19 to TRBJ2-2, and TRBD2 matches 10 of the central bases. The sequences come from peripheral blood, collected on day 0 of AZD1222 vaccination. CDR3 loop: CASSIPGTSVSGELFF. The base sequence is TGTGCCAGTAGTATACCCGGGACTAGCGTCTCCGGGGAGCTGTTTTTT.